This entry describes one T cell receptor (beta chain). Its target is unknown. Treatment specified: oral pan-JAK inhibitor, 5-10 mg twice daily. The sample originates from a study of CD8+ T cells in alopecia areata. Extracted RNA was reverse transcribed, and the resulting cDNA served as sequencing template. The repertoire was sequenced with immunoSEQ multiplex PCR; TCRdb's copy has only in-frame clones and lacks some. The table lists over 200,000 clones, around 66% of them singletons. From germline, CDR1 is SGHDT and CDR2 YYEEEE. This CDR3 spans 14 amino acids. V was trimmed by 0 bases and J by 3 bases, leaving 8 bases between them. Study results and limitations: Scalp sample data also include resident alphabeta T cells from normal skin.

Sequencing was performed on CD4+ T cells sorted from blood, taken at week 4, from a patient treated with tofacitinib. This clonotype was obtained from a human donor with alopecia areata. This chain links TRBV5-6 with TRBJ2-3; a possible D gene is TRBD2 (5 bases). DNA for the CDR3: TGTGCCAGCAGCTTGGGGACTTATACAGATACGCAGTATTTT. Encoded protein: CASSLGTYTDTQYF.